These 19 T cell receptor beta chains were all obtained from the same sample, sequenced in a study of blood T cell repertoires in COVID-19. Method: immunoSEQ multiplex PCR; TCRdb's copy keeps in-frame clones and lacks some. The sample carries approximately 230,000 clones, 70% to 90% recorded once. The sequenced sample consisted of peripheral blood. All receptors come from a man aged 18 to 35 with active or convalescent COVID-19.

The chain carries TRBV5-1 and TRBJ1-3, with D perhaps TRBD1 (6 bases). Germline lookup yields CDR1 SGHRS and CDR2 YFSETQ. Trimming took off 4 bases at V and 10 bases at J, with 24 bases between the two ends. This CDR3 comprises 16 residues. CDR3 protein: CASSLTTTGTMRTIYF. CDR3 DNA sequence: TGCGCCAGCAGCCTCACCACCACCGGGACAATGCGGACCATATATTTT.

The chain is built from TRBV5-8 and TRBJ2-7; 8 nucleotides match TRBD2. Germline V gene sequence: CDR1 SGHTS, CDR2 YDEGEE. The V and J ends lost 2 bases and 0 bases, in that order; junction bases with no gene match: 1. CDR3 length: 14 residues. CDR3 bases: TGTGCCAGCAGCTTTAGCGGGAACTCCTACGAGCAGTACTTC. Translated, it gives CASSFSGNSYEQYF.

This chain joins TRBV27 and TRBJ2-5, with 8 bases fitting TRBD1. Germline values: CDR1 MNHEY, CDR2 SMNVEV (reference sequence). This CDR3 comprises 19 residues. V trimming: 5 bases; J trimming: 5 bases; junction bases outside the gene matches: 22. For the CDR3, the DNA is TGTGCCAGCAGTCGGCGCGGACAGGGACTTTCGTCCCGGCGGGAGACCCAGTACTTC. Its protein is CASSRRGQGLSSRRETQYF.

The rearrangement links TRBV7-9 to TRBJ1-1, with 8 bases that match TRBD1. The CDR3 has 16 residues. V was pared by 0 bases and J by 3 bases, with 6 bases of the junction left unmatched. The germline gives CDR1 SEHNR, CDR2 FQNEAQ (reference sequence). CDR3 amino acids: CASSLAGAGGHTEAFF. Written as DNA, the CDR3 is TGTGCCAGCAGCTTAGCTGGGGCAGGGGGCCACACTGAAGCTTTCTTT. The full variable domain, rest sourced from reference TRBV7-9 and TRBJ1-1, is DTGVSQNPRHKITKRGQNVTFRCDPISEHNRLYWYRQTLGQGPEFLTYFQNEAQLEKSRLLSDRFSAERPKGSFSTLEIQRTEQGDSAMYLCASSLAGAGGHTEAFFGQGTRLTVV.

V usage is TRBV5-6 and J usage is TRBJ2-1, with unresolved D. The V gene's germline CDR1 is SGHDT and CDR2 YYEEEE. The V and J ends lost 6 bases and 6 bases respectively, with 13 bases between them. The CDR3 is made up of 13 amino acids. Here the CDR3 reads CASNYARINEQFF. DNA for the CDR3: TGTGCCAGCAACTATGCAAGAATCAATGAGCAGTTCTTC.

The V call is TRBV6-5, the J call TRBJ1-1, with 7 bases fitting TRBD1. This CDR3 is 13 amino acids long. V was clipped by 6 bases and J by 1 base; unmatched bases: 2. Germline CDR1 reads MNHEY; CDR2 reads SVGAGI. CDR3 DNA: TGTGCCAGCAGCACAGGGGCGAACACTGAAGCTTTCTTT. This sequence encodes CASSTGANTEAFF.

The V gene is TRBV28, the J gene TRBJ2-7, with a tentative D call TRBD2 (6 bases). This CDR3 has 15 residues. Trimming took 4 bases from V and 5 from J, leaving 18 bases between them. Germline V gene lookup returns CDR1 MDHEN and CDR2 SYDVKM. As DNA, the CDR3 is TGTGCCAGCAGTTCCGATACTAGCCTTTTCGACGAGCAGTACTTC. As protein: CASSSDTSLFDEQYF.

A few counts support this clone. The chain carries TRBV4-3 and TRBJ2-3, with a weak D call TRBD2 (7 bases). The ends were cut back, 0 bases at V and 5 bases at J, with 15 bases in the middle. CDR3 size: 16 residues. CDR1 is LGHNA, CDR2 YSLEER, per germline. In DNA form, the CDR3 reads TGCGCCAGCAGCCAAGATCGGGGGGCGCGGGGAGATACGCAGTATTTT. Translating it yields CASSQDRGARGDTQYF.

The rearrangement joins TRBV5-1 to TRBJ2-1; D is perhaps TRBD1 (5 bases). Germline loops: CDR1 SGHRS, CDR2 YFSETQ. There are 12 residues in the CDR3. With 1 base removed from V and 7 bases from J, the gap between germline ends came to 6 bases. CDR3 nucleotide sequence: TGCGCCAGCAGCTTGCAGGGAAATGAGCAGTTCTTC. Translated: CASSLQGNEQFF.

This sequence joins TRBV6-2 or TRBV6-3 and TRBJ2-5; a possible D gene is TRBD1 (5 bases). Germline lookup yields CDR1 MNHEY and CDR2 SVGEGT. CDR3 length: 14 residues. V lost 0 bases to trimming and J lost 1 base, with 6 bases between them. This CDR3 reads CASSYSRGQETQYF. The CDR3 DNA follows: TGTGCCAGCAGTTACTCAAGGGGCCAAGAGACCCAGTACTTC.

The CDR3 loop is CASSARGDNEKLFF. DNA for the CDR3: TGTGCCAGCAGCGCAAGGGGCGATAATGAAAAACTGTTTTTT. The rearrangement uses TRBV11-2 and TRBJ1-4, with D tentatively TRBD1 (5 bases). This CDR3 is 14 amino acids long. Trimming stripped 5 bases from V and 4 bases from J, with 11 bases between. Germline V CDR1 and CDR2: SGHAT, FQNNGV.

This clone has more than one count but fewer than ten. This chain connects TRBV15 to TRBJ1-5, with D unresolved. CDR3 length: 14 amino acids. V was pared by 3 bases and J by 7 bases, with 13 bases between. Per germline, CDR1 LNHNV and CDR2 YYDKDF (reference sequence). CDR3 region: CATSRTGSRQPQHF. Written as DNA, the CDR3 is TGTGCCACCAGCAGGACGGGGTCCCGGCAGCCCCAGCATTTT.

The chain has TRBV7-8 and TRBJ1-1, with a possible D match to TRBD1 (5 bases). CDR3 length: 14 residues. V lost 2 bases, J lost 5 bases, and 12 bases lay in between. Germline V CDR1 and CDR2: SGHVS, FQNEAQ. Written as DNA, the CDR3 is TGTGCCAGCAGCTTAACGGGGGGAAGAACTGAAGCTTTCTTT. It is translated as CASSLTGGRTEAFF.

A remark on this clone: This sample includes further DNA sequences coding for the same CDR3. The rearrangement uses TRBV10-3 and TRBJ2-6, with D unclear. This CDR3 comprises 15 residues. Germline V gene lookup returns CDR1 ENHRY and CDR2 SYGVKD. V lost 4 bases, J lost 0 bases, and 7 bases lay in between. CDR3 in amino acids: CAISGQLSGANVLTF. CDR3 nucleotides: TGTGCCATCAGTGGACAACTCTCTGGGGCCAACGTCCTGACTTTC.

This clone came up once. This sequence joins TRBV9 and TRBJ2-1; D possibly corresponds to TRBD2 (5 bases). The CDR3 is 15 residues long. V was cut by 0 bases and J by 2 bases, with 9 bases left in between. The germline V gene has CDR1 SGDLS and CDR2 YYNGEE. The DNA for the CDR3 is TGTGCCAGCAGCGTAGGGGATAGCGCCTACAATGAGCAGTTCTTC. It specifies CASSVGDSAYNEQFF.

The chain has TRBV20-1 and TRBJ2-7, with D possibly being TRBD1 (5 bases). There are 11 residues in the CDR3. The germline gives CDR1 DFQATT, CDR2 SNEGSKA (reference sequence). The germline V and J ends were trimmed by 6 bases and 2 bases, with 8 bases remaining between them. The CDR3 loop reads CSAGQPYEQYF. In nucleotides, the CDR3 is TGCAGTGCCGGACAACCCTACGAGCAGTACTTC.

V and J are TRBV5-6 and TRBJ1-1; the D is unclear. The CDR3 consists of 17 residues. Germline V gene sequence: CDR1 SGHDT, CDR2 YYEEEE. Trimming pared 6 bases from V and 1 base from J, leaving 22 bases between. DNA of the CDR3: TGTGCCAGCACCATTTACACCCCTTGGAGGGCGAACACTGAAGCTTTCTTT. Its protein is CASTIYTPWRANTEAFF.

The gene calls are TRBV7-2 and TRBJ1-5, with 7 positions matching TRBD1. The CDR3 runs 16 residues. Germline CDR1 SGHTA, CDR2 FQGNSA. The ends lost 1 base at V and 6 bases at J; junction bases unmatched: 9. In DNA, the CDR3 is TGTGCCAGCAGCTTAGGTCCCAGGGGGGTAGGTCAGCCCCAGCATTTT. It codes for CASSLGPRGVGQPQHF.

The J gene is TRBJ1-1, the V gene TRBV2; D ambiguous. This CDR3 is 11 amino acids long. The germline V and J ends were trimmed by 6 bases and 3 bases, with 5 bases remaining between them. The germline CDR1 and CDR2 sequences are SNHLY and FYNNEI. The CDR3 DNA is TGTGCCAGCAGCCCTTACACTGAAGCTTTCTTT. It is translated as CASSPYTEAFF.